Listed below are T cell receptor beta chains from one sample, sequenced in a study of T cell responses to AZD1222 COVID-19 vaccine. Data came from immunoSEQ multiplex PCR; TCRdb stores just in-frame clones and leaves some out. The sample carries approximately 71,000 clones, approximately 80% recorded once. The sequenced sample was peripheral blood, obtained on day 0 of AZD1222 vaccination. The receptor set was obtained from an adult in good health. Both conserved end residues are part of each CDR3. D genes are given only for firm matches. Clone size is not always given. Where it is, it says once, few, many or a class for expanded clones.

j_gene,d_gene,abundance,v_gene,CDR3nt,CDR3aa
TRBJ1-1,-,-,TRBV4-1,TGCGCCAGCAGCCAAGATTCGGCATTCGTTCTTTTCTTT,CASSQDSAFVLFF
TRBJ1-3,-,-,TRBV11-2,TGTGCCAGCAGCTACGGGACGAGTGGAAACACCATATATTTT,CASSYGTSGNTIYF
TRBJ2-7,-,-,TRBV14,TGTGCCAGCAGCCCGGGGTACCAGACGTACTTC,CASSPGYQTYF
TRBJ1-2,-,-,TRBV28,TGTGCCAGCAGTCTACCCCTGGGAGGACTCAACTATGGCTACACCTTC,CASSLPLGGLNYGYTF
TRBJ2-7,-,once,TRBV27,TGTGCCAGCAGTTCGCCTGGGACGACTTACGAGCAGTACTTC,CASSSPGTTYEQYF
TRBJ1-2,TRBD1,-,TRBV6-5,TGTGCCAGCAGGAAGGACAGGGGCGATAACTATGGCTACACCTTC,CASRKDRGDNYGYTF
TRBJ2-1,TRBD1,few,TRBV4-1,TGCGCCAGCAGCCGATCGGCAGGGACAGGGTGGGACAATGAGCAGTTCTTC,CASSRSAGTGWDNEQFF
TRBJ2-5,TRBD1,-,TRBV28,TGTGCCAGCAGCCCGACAGGGGACCAAGAGACCCAGTACTTC,CASSPTGDQETQYF
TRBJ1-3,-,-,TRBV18,TGTGCCAGCTCCCCCGCCCAGTTCTCTGGAAACACCATATATTTT,CASSPAQFSGNTIYF
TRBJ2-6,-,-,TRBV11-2,TGTGCCAGCAGCCCCGGACCTGGGGCCAACGTCCTGACTTTC,CASSPGPGANVLTF
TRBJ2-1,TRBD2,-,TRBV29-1,TGCAGCGTTGATCAGCGGGGGTACAATGAGCAGTTCTTC,CSVDQRGYNEQFF
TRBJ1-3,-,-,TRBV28,TGTGCCACCTCACGGACAGCCTCTGGAAACACCATATATTTT,CATSRTASGNTIYF
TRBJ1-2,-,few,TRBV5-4,TGTGCCAGCAGCCCCGAGACGGGTGGTATCGGCTACACCTTC,CASSPETGGIGYTF
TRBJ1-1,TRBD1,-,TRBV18,TGTGCCAGCTCGCGGACAGGGGGTAACACTGAAGCTTTCTTT,CASSRTGGNTEAFF
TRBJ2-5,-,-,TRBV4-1,TGCGCCAGCAGCCAAGATCCAACGGAGACCCAGTACTTC,CASSQDPTETQYF
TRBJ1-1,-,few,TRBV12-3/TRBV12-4,TGTGCCAGCAGTATACAGACAGATGCTGAAGCTTTCTTT,CASSIQTDAEAFF
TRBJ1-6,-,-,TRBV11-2,TGTGCCAGCAGCCTCGGACGGAGCTCCTATAATTCACCCCTCCACTTT,CASSLGRSSYNSPLHF
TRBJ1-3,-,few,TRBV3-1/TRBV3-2,TGTGCCAGCAGCCCGGGACCCGTCCGGGGCACCATATATTTT,CASSPGPVRGTIYF
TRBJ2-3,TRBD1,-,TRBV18,TGTGCCAGCTCGACCGGGACAGGGAGGACAGATACGCAGTATTTT,CASSTGTGRTDTQYF
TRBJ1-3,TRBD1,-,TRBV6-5,TGTGCCAGCAGTTTAGACAGGGTTTCAAACACCATATATTTT,CASSLDRVSNTIYF
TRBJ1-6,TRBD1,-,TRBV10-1,TGCGCCAGCAGTGAGTACGGACAGGCTCCAGGGGATTCACCCCTCCACTTT,CASSEYGQAPGDSPLHF
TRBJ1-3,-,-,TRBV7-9,TGTGCCAGCAGCCTTTACTCTGGAAACACCATATATTTT,CASSLYSGNTIYF